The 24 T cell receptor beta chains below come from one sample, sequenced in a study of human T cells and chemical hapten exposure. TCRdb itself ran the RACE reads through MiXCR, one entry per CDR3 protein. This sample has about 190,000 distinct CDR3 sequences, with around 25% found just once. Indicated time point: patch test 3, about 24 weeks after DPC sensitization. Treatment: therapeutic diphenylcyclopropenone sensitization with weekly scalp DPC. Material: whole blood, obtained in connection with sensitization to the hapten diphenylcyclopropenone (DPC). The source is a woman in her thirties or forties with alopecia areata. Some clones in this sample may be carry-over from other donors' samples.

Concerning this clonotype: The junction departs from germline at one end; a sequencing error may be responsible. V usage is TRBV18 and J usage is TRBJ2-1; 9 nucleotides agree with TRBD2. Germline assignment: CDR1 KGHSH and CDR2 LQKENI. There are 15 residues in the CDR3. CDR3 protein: CASSPPSGIDKEQFF. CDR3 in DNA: TGTGCCAGCTCACCCCCTAGCGGGATTGACAAAGAGCAGTTCTTC.

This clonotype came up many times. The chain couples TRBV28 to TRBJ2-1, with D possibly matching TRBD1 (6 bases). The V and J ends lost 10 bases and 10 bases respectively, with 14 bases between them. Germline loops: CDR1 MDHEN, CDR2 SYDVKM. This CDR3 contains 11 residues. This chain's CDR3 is CATTGSGEQFF. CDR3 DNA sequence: TGTGCCACCACAGGGTCTGGGGAGCAGTTCTTC.

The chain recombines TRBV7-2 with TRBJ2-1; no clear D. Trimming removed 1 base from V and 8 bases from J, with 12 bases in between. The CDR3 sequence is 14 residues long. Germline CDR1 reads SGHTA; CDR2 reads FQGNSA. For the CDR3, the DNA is TGTGCCAGCAGCTTAGGCGGCGCGGACCATGAGCAGTTCTTC. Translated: CASSLGGADHEQFF.

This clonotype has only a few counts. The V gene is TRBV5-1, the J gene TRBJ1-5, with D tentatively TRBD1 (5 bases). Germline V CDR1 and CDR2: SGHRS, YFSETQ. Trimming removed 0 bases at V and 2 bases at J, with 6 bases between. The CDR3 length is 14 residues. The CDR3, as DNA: TGCGCCAGCAGCTTGGAAGGGGGCAATCAGCCCCAGCATTTT. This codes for CASSLEGGNQPQHF. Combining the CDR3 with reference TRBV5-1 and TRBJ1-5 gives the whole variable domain KAGVTQTPRYLIKTRGQQVTLSCSPISGHRSVSWYQQTPGQGLQFLFEYFSETQRNKGNFPGRFSGRQFSNSRSEMNVSTLELGDSALYLCASSLEGGNQPQHFGDGTRLSIL.

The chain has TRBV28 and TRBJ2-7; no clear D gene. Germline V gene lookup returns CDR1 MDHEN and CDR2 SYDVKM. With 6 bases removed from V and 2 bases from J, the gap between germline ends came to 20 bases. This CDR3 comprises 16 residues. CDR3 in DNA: TGTGCCAGCAGCACATCTCCGTCGACACTGACCTACGAGCAGTACTTC. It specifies CASSTSPSTLTYEQYF. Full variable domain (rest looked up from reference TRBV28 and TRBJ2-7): DVKVTQSSRYLVKRTGEKVFLECVQDMDHENMFWYRQDPGLGLRLIYFSYDVKMKEKGDIPEGYSVSREKKERFSLILESASTNQTSMYLCASSTSPSTLTYEQYFGPGTRLTVT.

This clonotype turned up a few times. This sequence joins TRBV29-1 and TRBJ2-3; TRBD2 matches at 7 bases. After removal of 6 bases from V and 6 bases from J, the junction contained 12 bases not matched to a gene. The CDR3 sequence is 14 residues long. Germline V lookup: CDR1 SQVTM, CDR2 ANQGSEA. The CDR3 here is CSVRKGAGVDTQYF. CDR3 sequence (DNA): TGCAGCGTGAGGAAAGGGGCGGGAGTGGATACGCAGTATTTT.

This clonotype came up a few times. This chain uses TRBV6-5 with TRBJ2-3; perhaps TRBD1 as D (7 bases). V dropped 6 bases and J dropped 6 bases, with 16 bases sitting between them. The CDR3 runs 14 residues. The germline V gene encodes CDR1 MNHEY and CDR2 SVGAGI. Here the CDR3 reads CASSRLGGGDTQYF. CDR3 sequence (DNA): TGTGCCAGCAGCCGGTTAGGAGGGGGCGATACGCAGTATTTT.

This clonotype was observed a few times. CDR3 coding DNA: TGCAGTGCTAGAGATAGCGCGGGCTCCTACGAGCAGTACTTC. It encodes CSARDSAGSYEQYF. V and J are TRBV20-1 and TRBJ2-7; D might be TRBD2 (5 bases). Germline values: CDR1 DFQATT, CDR2 SNEGSKA (reference sequence). Trimming left V 0 bases short and J 0 bases short, with 9 bases between. This CDR3 is built from 14 residues.

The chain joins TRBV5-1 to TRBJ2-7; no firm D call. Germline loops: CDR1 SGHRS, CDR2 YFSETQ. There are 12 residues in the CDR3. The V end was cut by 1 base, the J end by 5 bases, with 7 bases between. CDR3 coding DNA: TGCGCCAGCAGCTTGAATTATGACGAGCAGTACTTC. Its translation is CASSLNYDEQYF.

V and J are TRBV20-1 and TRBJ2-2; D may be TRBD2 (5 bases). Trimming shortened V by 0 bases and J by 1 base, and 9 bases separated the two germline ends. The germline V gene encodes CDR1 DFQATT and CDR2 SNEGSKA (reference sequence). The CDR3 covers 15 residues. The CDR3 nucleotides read TGCAGTGCTAGAGAGCCTAGCAGGAACACCGGGGAGCTGTTTTTT. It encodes CSAREPSRNTGELFF.

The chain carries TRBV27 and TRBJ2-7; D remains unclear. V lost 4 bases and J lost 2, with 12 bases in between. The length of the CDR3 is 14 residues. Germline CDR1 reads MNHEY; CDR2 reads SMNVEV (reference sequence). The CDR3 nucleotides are TGTGCCAGCAGTTGGTCAGGAAACACCTACGAGCAGTACTTC. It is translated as CASSWSGNTYEQYF.

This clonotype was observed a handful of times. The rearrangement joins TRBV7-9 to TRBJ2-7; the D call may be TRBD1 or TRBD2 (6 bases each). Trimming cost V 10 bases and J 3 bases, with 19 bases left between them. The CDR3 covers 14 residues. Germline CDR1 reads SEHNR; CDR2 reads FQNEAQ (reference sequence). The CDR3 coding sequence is TGTGCCACCCAAGAGGTCGGGGGCCTCTACGAGCAGTACTTC. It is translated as CATQEVGGLYEQYF.

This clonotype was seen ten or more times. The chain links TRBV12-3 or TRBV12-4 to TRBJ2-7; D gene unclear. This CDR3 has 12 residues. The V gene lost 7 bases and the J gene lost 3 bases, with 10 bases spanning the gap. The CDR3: CASTIAGYEQYF. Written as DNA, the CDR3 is TGTGCCAGCACTATCGCCGGCTACGAGCAGTACTTC.

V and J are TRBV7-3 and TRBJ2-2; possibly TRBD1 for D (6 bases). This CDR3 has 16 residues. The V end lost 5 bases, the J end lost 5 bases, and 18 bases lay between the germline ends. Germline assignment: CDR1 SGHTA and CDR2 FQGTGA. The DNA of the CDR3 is TGTGCCAGCAGCCCATCTAACAGGGTCGATACCGGGGAGCTGTTTTTT. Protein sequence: CASSPSNRVDTGELFF.

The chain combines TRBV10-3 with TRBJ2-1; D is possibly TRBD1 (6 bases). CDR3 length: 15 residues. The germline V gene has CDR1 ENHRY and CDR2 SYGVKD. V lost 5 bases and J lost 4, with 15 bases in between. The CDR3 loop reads CAISKPGQKYNEQFF. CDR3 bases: TGTGCCATCAGTAAACCGGGACAAAAATACAATGAGCAGTTCTTC.

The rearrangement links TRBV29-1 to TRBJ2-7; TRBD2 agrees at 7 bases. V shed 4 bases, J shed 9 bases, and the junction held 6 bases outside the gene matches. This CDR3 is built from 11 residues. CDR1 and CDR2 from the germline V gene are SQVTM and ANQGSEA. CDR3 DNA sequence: TGCAGCGTTGGGGGGGGTGCGGGGCAGTACTTC. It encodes CSVGGGAGQYF.

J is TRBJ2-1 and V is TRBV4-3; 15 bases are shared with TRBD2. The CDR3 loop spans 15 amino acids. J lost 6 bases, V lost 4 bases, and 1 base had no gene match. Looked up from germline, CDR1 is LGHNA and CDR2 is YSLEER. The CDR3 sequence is CASSRGLAGGNEQFF. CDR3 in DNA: TGCGCCAGCAGCCGGGGACTAGCGGGAGGCAATGAGCAGTTCTTC.

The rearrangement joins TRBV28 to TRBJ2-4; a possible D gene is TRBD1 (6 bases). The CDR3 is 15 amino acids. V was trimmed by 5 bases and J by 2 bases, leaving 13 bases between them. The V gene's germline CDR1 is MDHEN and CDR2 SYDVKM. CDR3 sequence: CASSRLTGTKNIQYF. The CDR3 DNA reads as TGTGCCAGCAGTCGACTTACAGGGACCAAAAACATTCAGTACTTC.

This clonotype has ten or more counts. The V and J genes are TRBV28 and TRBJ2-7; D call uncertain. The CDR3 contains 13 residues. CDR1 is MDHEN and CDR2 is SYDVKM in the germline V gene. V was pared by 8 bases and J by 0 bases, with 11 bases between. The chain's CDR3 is CASRRVASYEQYF. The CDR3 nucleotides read TGTGCCAGCCGCCGCGTGGCCTCCTACGAGCAGTACTTC.

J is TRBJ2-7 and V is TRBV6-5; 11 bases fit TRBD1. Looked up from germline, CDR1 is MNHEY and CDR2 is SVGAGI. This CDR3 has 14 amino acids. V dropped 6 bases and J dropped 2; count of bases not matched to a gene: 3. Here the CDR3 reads CASRRTGGPYEQYF. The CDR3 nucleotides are TGTGCCAGCAGACGGACAGGGGGCCCCTACGAGCAGTACTTC.

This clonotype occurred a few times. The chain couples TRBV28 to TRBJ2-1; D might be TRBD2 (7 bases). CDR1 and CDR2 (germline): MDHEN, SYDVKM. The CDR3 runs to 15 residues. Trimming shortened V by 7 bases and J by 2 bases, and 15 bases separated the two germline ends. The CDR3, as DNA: TGTGCCAGCACCCCGGGGGGCAGAACCTACAATGAGCAGTTCTTC. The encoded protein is CASTPGGRTYNEQFF.

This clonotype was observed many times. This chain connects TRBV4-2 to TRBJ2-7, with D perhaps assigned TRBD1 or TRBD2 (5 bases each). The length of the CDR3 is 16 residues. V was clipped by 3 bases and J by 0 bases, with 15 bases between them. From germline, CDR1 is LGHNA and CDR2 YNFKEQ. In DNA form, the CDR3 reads TGTGCCAGCAGCCAGGCGCCGGGACGGAGCTCCTACGAGCAGTACTTC. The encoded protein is CASSQAPGRSSYEQYF.

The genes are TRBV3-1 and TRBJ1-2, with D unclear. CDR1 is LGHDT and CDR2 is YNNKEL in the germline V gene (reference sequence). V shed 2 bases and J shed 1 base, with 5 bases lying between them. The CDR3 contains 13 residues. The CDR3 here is CASSQLSNYGYTF. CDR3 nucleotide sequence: TGTGCCAGCAGCCAACTTAGTAACTATGGCTACACCTTC.

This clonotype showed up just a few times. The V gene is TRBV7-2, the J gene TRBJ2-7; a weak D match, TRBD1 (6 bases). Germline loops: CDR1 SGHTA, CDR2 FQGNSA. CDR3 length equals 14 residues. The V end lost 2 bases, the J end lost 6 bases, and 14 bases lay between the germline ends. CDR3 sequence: CASSLTPQGSEQYF. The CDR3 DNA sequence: TGTGCCAGCAGCTTAACCCCCCAGGGGTCCGAGCAGTACTTC.